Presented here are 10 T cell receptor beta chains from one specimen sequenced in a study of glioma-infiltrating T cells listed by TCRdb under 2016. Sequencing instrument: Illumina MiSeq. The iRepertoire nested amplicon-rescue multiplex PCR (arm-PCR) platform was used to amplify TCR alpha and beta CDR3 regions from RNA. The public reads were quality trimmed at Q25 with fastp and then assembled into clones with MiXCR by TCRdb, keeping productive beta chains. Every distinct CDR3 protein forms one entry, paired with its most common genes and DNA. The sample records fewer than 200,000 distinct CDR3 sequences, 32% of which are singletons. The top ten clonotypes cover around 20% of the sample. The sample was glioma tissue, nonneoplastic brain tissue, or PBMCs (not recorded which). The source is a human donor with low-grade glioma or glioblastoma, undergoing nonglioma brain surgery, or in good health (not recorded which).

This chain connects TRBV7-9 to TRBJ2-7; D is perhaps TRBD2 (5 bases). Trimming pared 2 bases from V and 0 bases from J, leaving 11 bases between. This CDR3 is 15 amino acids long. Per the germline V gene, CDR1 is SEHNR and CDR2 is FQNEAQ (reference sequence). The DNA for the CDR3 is TGTGCCAGCAGCTTACTTAGCGAGAGCTCCTACGAGCAGTACTTC. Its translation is CASSLLSESSYEQYF.

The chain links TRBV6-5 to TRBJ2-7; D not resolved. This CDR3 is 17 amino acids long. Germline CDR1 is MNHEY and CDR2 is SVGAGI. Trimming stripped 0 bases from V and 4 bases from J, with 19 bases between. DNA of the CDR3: TGTGCCAGCAGTTACTCGGTGCTTGCCGGACGTTCATACGAGCAGTACTTC. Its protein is CASSYSVLAGRSYEQYF.

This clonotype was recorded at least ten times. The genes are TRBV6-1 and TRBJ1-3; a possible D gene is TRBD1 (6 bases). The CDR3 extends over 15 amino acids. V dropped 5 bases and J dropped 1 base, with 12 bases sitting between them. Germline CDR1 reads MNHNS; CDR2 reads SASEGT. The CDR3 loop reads CASSFSGVSGNTIYF. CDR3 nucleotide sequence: TGTGCCAGCAGTTTCTCAGGGGTATCTGGAAACACCATATATTTT.

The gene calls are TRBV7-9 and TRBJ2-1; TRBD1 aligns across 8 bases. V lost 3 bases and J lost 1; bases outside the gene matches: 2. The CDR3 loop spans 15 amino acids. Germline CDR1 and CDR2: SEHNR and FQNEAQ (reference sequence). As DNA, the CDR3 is TGTGCCAGCAGCTTTTGGACAGGGTCCTACAATGAGCAGTTCTTC. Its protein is CASSFWTGSYNEQFF.

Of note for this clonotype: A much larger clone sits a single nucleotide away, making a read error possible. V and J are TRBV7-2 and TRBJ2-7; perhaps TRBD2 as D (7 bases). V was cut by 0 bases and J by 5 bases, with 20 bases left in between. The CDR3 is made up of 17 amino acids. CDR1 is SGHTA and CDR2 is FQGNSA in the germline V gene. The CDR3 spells CASSLAQGGGVRNEQYF. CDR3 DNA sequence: TGTGCCAGCAGCTTAGCGCAGGGAGGGGGAGTCCGGAACGAGCAGTACTTC.

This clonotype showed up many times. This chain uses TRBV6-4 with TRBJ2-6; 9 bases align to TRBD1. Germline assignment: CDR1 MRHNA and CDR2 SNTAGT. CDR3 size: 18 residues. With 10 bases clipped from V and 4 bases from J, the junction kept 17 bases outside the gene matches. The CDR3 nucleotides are TGTGCCACCTCCCGACAGGGGGTCCTTGCTCTGGGGGCCAACGTCCTGACTTTC. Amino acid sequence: CATSRQGVLALGANVLTF.

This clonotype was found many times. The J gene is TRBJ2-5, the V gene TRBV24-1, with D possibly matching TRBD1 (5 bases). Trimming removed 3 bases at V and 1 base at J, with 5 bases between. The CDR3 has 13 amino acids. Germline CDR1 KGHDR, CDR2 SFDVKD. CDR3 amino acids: CATSDGAQETQYF. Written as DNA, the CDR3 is TGTGCCACCAGTGATGGGGCCCAAGAGACCCAGTACTTC.

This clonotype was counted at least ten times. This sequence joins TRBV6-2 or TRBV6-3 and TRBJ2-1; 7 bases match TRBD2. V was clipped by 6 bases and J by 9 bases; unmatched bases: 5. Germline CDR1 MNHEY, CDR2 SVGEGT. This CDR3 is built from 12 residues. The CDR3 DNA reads TGTGCCAGCAGGGGAGGGCCGAGTGAGCAGTTCTTC. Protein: CASRGGPSEQFF.

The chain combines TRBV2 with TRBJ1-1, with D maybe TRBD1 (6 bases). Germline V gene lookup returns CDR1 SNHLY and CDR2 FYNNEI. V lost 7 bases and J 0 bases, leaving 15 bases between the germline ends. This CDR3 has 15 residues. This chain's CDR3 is CASTGEVGLNTEAFF. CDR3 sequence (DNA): TGTGCCAGCACAGGGGAGGTGGGGTTGAACACTGAAGCTTTCTTT.

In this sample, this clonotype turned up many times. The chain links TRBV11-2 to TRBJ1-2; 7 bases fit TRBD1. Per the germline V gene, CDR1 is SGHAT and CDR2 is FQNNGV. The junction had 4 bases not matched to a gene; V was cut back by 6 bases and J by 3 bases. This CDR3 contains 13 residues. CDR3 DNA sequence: TGTGCCAGCAGTACTGACAGGGACTATGGCTACACCTTC. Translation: CASSTDRDYGYTF.